These 4 T cell receptor delta chains share one sample of origin, sequenced in a study of γδ T cells in repeated Plasmodium falciparum infection. TCRdb made new clone calls on the multiplex PCR reads using CATT. Here the sample spans tens of thousands of delta-chain clones, roughly 1.4% being singletons. Vgamma9/Vdelta2+ and Vdelta2-negative gammadelta T cells were flow-sorted from PBMC for bulk sequencing. The sequencing input was gamma-delta T cells from blood. Receptors were obtained from a pool of human donors (malaria-infected and uninfected, not separated).

This clone showed up just a few times. A far larger clone differs by one base, so this is likely a read error. This CDR3 is also generated by other DNA sequences in the sample. This chain links TRDV2 with TRDJ1, with D perhaps matching TRDD3 (6 bases). The CDR3 length is 16 residues. The germline gives CDR1 GEAIGNYY, CDR2 EKD. V was cut by 3 bases and J by 0 bases, with 16 bases left in between. The CDR3 DNA is TGTGCCTGTGACGGCCTGGGGATCGGGAACACCGATAAACTCATCTTT. Translated: CACDGLGIGNTDKLIF.

Details on this clone: This may come from a read error, since a much larger clone is one base off. The chain couples TRDV2 to TRDJ1; D uncertain. Matching the DNA to germline supplied the J gene, which TCRdb does not give. Germline V gene lookup returns CDR1 GEAIGNYY and CDR2 EKD. CDR3 length: 15 residues. Trimming took off 0 bases at V and 3 bases at J, with 13 bases between the two ends. The CDR3 bases are TGTGCCTGTGACACCTGGAGGATGCGAGCCGATAAACTCATCTTT. Translating it yields CACDTWRMRADKLIF.

A note on this clone: The protein recorded in TCRdb matches a much larger clone and deviates from this DNA's translation at residue 5, suggesting a read error; the protein here is obtained by translating the DNA. The chain links TRDV1 to TRDJ1; 8 bases fit TRDD3. This CDR3 is built from 17 residues. Germline CDR1 reads TSWWSYY; CDR2 reads QGS. After removal of 4 bases from V and 10 bases from J, the junction contained 20 bases not matched to a gene. For the CDR3, the DNA is TGTGCTCTTGGGGCCTCGGGTGTACTGGGGGGAAGGCTTGGACTCATCTTT. Its translation: CALGASGVLGGRLGLIF.

This clone was recorded a few times. It differs at one base from a far larger clone, so likely a read error. The sample contains more than one DNA sequence encoding this CDR3. This chain uses TRDV1 with TRDJ1, with 12 bases identical to TRDD3. The J gene, left out of TCRdb, was set here by checking the DNA against germline. Germline V gene data show CDR1 as TSWWSYY and CDR2 as QGS. The CDR3 spans 26 residues. V trimming: 3 bases; J trimming: 0 bases; junction bases outside the gene matches: 32. The CDR3 protein is CALGELGVLRPRTGGYQELHTDKLIF. CDR3 nucleotide sequence: TGTGCTCTTGGGGAGCTTGGGGTCCTACGTCCCCGTACTGGGGGATACCAAGAACTTCACACCGATAAACTCATCTTT.